This section outlines one T cell receptor (beta chain) sequence together with its context. Its matching antigen is unknown. The entry originates in a study of shared clonotypes between healthy human individuals. General study findings and limits: Naive subsets, compared against memory subsets, generally had larger estimated richness values. Owing to a small donor count, the genetic and exposure-history diversity represented was limited. Generation probabilities of non-shared clonotypes were lower (relative to those shared by all four donors).

Terminally differentiated effector memory CD45RA+ cells were excluded by CCR7 positive selection of CD45RO-negative cells. Evenly divided among several immunoSEQ plates was the genomic DNA of each subset. Clones were sequenced by immunoSEQ multiplex PCR, and TCRdb holds only the in-frame ones, with some missing. This table has about 1,900,000 clones, less than 95% appearing once. This receptor was identified in a man in his late teens or twenties in good health. The sample comprised naive CD8+ T cells sorted from blood.

The CDR3 region is CASSYSLQVPYEQYF. CDR3 bases: TGTGCCAGCAGTTACTCGCTACAGGTCCCCTACGAGCAGTACTTC. V gene TRBV6-6 combines with J gene TRBJ2-7; the D gene is possibly TRBD1 (5 bases). CDR1 and CDR2 from the germline V gene are MNHNY and SVGAGI (reference sequence). The CDR3 has 15 residues. V was cut by 0 bases and J by 2 bases, with 11 bases left in between.